The 24 T cell receptor beta chains listed next were all sequenced from one sample in a study of technical replicates of blood from a handful of donors. The protocol was immunoSEQ multiplex PCR, while the TCRdb copy is restricted to in-frame clones and leaves out a portion. The profile shows approximately 59,000 clones, 70% to 90% of them singletons. Sequenced material: PBMCs. These receptors were obtained from a human donor in good health. Some clones in this sample may be carry-over from other donors' samples.

For the CDR3, the DNA is TGTGCCAGCAGGAGAGACAGGAGTCCCCTCTATGGCTACACCTTC. Its protein is CASRRDRSPLYGYTF. The chain combines TRBV2 with TRBJ1-2; TRBD1 might be the D (6 bases). V lost 6 bases and J 4 bases, leaving 18 bases between the germline ends. CDR3 length equals 15 residues. Looked up from germline, CDR1 is SNHLY and CDR2 is FYNNEI.

This sequence joins TRBV6-5 and TRBJ1-1; no reliable D call. This CDR3 has 15 residues. Germline values: CDR1 MNHEY, CDR2 SVGAGI. V gave up 5 bases and J gave up 1 base, with 14 bases separating them. DNA for the CDR3: TGTGCCAGCAGTCCCCGAAGAGGGAGGAACACTGAAGCTTTCTTT. Protein: CASSPRRGRNTEAFF.

This chain connects TRBV7-9 to TRBJ1-4; TRBD1 agrees at 9 bases. V shed 5 bases and J 6 bases; nucleotides not matched to a gene: 4. This CDR3 has 14 residues. Germline V gene data show CDR1 as SEHNR and CDR2 as FQNEAQ (reference sequence). The CDR3 protein is CASSPGTGYEKLFF. In nucleotides, the CDR3 is TGTGCCAGCAGCCCCGGGACAGGGTATGAAAAACTGTTTTTT.

The rearrangement links TRBV7-2 to TRBJ2-7; TRBD1 is a possible D gene (5 bases). The germline V gene encodes CDR1 SGHTA and CDR2 FQGNSA. V was pared by 2 bases and J by 3 bases, with 14 bases between. The CDR3 consists of 15 residues. The CDR3 reads CASSLSPTGRYEQYF. For the CDR3, the DNA is TGTGCCAGCAGCTTATCCCCCACAGGTCGCTACGAGCAGTACTTC.

This clone appeared a single time. This sequence joins TRBV5-1 and TRBJ2-7, with D possibly being TRBD1 (6 bases). This CDR3 comprises 17 residues. V lost 0 bases to trimming and J lost 1 base, with 17 bases between them. CDR1 is SGHRS, CDR2 YFSETQ, per germline. This CDR3 reads CASSLVAGESESYEQYF. For the CDR3, the DNA is TGCGCCAGCAGCTTGGTGGCAGGGGAAAGTGAGTCCTACGAGCAGTACTTC.

Here the CDR3 DNA reads TGTGCCAGCAGCCGTACGAGGGACCAAGAGACCCAGTACTTC. Its translation is CASSRTRDQETQYF. V gene TRBV7-2 combines with J gene TRBJ2-5; D is perhaps TRBD2 (5 bases). There are 14 residues in the CDR3. CDR1 is SGHTA and CDR2 is FQGNSA in the germline V gene. V lost 5 bases, J lost 0 bases, and 10 bases lay in between.

V and J are TRBV14 and TRBJ2-5; weak D call: TRBD2 (7 bases). Trimming removed 0 bases from V and 2 bases from J, with 16 bases in between. Germline CDR1 and CDR2: SGHDN and FVKESK. The CDR3 contains 17 residues. The CDR3 spells CASSQDAGGGPQETQYF. CDR3 DNA: TGTGCCAGCAGCCAAGACGCGGGCGGGGGCCCTCAAGAGACCCAGTACTTC. Supplemented by reference TRBV14 and TRBJ2-5, the full variable domain reads EAGVTQFPSHSVIEKGQTVTLRCDPISGHDNLYWYRRVMGKEIKFLLHFVKESKQDESGMPNNRFLAERTGGTYSTLKVQPAELEDSGVYFCASSQDAGGGPQETQYFGPGTRLLVL.

J is TRBJ1-4 and V is TRBV19; D is perhaps TRBD1 (5 bases). The germline CDR1 and CDR2 sequences are LNHDA and SQIVND (reference sequence). The CDR3 spans 14 residues. With 8 bases removed from V and 5 bases from J, the gap between germline ends came to 15 bases. CDR3 nucleotide sequence: TGTGCCAGTGGGGGGTTGGAGTCGAATGAAAAACTGTTTTTT. Protein sequence: CASGGLESNEKLFF. The full variable domain, its missing parts supplied by reference TRBV19 and TRBJ1-4, is DGGITQSPKYLFRKEGQNVTLSCEQNLNHDAMYWYRQDPGQGLRLIYYSQIVNDFQKGDIAEGYSVSREKKESFPLTVTSAQKNPTAFYLCASGGLESNEKLFFGSGTQLSVL.

The chain combines TRBV30 with TRBJ1-6; 7 nucleotides match TRBD1. CDR1 and CDR2 from the germline V gene are GTSNPN and SVGIG (reference sequence). This CDR3 contains 15 residues. V shed 4 bases, J shed 4 bases, and the junction held 7 bases outside the gene matches. CDR3 sequence: CAWTPAGGYNSPLHF. The CDR3 nucleotides are TGTGCCTGGACCCCGGCAGGGGGGTATAATTCACCCCTCCACTTT.

V and J are TRBV18 and TRBJ2-4, with D perhaps TRBD2 (5 bases). In germline, CDR1 is KGHSH, CDR2 LQKENI. The germline V and J ends were trimmed by 2 bases and 9 bases, with 11 bases remaining between them. This CDR3 has 13 amino acids. This CDR3 is CASSPVGEGIQYF. CDR3 nucleotide sequence: TGTGCCAGCTCACCAGTGGGCGAGGGCATTCAGTACTTC.

This chain links TRBV7-8 with TRBJ2-7; the D is unclear. Trimming removed 3 bases from V and 3 bases from J, with 9 bases in between. Looked up from germline, CDR1 is SGHVS and CDR2 is FQNEAQ. The CDR3 runs 13 residues. The CDR3 protein is CASSLAENYEQYF. The CDR3 DNA follows: TGTGCCAGCAGCTTGGCGGAGAACTACGAGCAGTACTTC.

This sequence joins TRBV18 and TRBJ2-6; TRBD1 matches 9 bases. CDR3 size: 18 residues. Germline V gene sequence: CDR1 KGHSH, CDR2 LQKENI. Trimming took 3 bases from V and 0 from J; bases not matched to a gene: 6. Here the CDR3 reads CASSPPGQGLSGANVLTF. As DNA, the CDR3 is TGTGCCAGCTCACCCCCGGGACAGGGCCTCTCTGGGGCCAACGTCCTGACTTTC.

The chain links TRBV27 to TRBJ1-6, with a weak D call TRBD1 (5 bases). Trimming took 5 bases from V and 10 from J, leaving 18 bases between them. The length of the CDR3 is 15 residues. Germline CDR1 and CDR2: MNHEY and SMNVEV (reference sequence). CDR3 sequence: CASSPSWGVGSPLHF. Here the CDR3 DNA reads TGTGCCAGCAGTCCCTCTTGGGGGGTAGGCTCACCCCTCCACTTT.

J is TRBJ2-2 and V is TRBV9, with D unclear. Germline loops: CDR1 SGDLS, CDR2 YYNGEE. The CDR3 runs 12 residues. Trimming took 4 bases from V and 6 from J, leaving 7 bases between them. Here the CDR3 DNA reads TGTGCCAGCAGCTCCTCAGCCGGGGAGCTGTTTTTT. Protein sequence: CASSSSAGELFF.

This chain connects TRBV5-8 to TRBJ2-7, with D perhaps matching TRBD1 (6 bases). Trimming pared 6 bases from V and 4 bases from J, leaving 14 bases between. CDR1 and CDR2 (germline): SGHTS, YDEGEE. The CDR3 is made up of 13 amino acids. Here the CDR3 reads CASNKGRGYEQYF. The CDR3 DNA is TGTGCCAGCAACAAGGGTAGGGGGTACGAGCAGTACTTC.

This clone has a single count. The chain couples TRBV27 to TRBJ2-1, with 7 positions matching TRBD2. Trimming removed 7 bases from V and 7 bases from J; junction bases left unmatched: 13. Germline V CDR1 and CDR2: MNHEY, SMNVEV (reference sequence). This CDR3 spans 15 amino acids. The CDR3 spells CASTPLEVGRNEQFF. CDR3 coding DNA: TGTGCCAGCACCCCCCTGGAGGTCGGGAGGAATGAGCAGTTCTTC.

This clone showed up just once. The gene calls are TRBV6-1 and TRBJ1-1; TRBD1 agrees at 7 bases. The CDR3 extends over 13 amino acids. The V gene's germline CDR1 is MNHNS and CDR2 SASEGT. Unmatched junction bases numbered 3, after V lost 7 bases and J lost 1 base. DNA for the CDR3: TGTGCCAGCAAAGGGACAGCGAACACTGAAGCTTTCTTT. It codes for CASKGTANTEAFF.

The J gene is TRBJ2-3, the V gene TRBV30; D not certain. V gave up 0 bases and J gave up 7 bases, with 8 bases separating them. The CDR3 has 12 residues. Germline CDR1 reads GTSNPN; CDR2 reads SVGIG (reference sequence). This CDR3 is CAWSVGRNTQYF. The DNA of the CDR3 is TGTGCCTGGAGTGTTGGGCGAAATACGCAGTATTTT.

CDR3 DNA: TGCGCCAGCAGTTCGGGGATTAGCTCCTACAATGAGCAGTTCTTC. This encodes CASSSGISSYNEQFF. The genes are TRBV4-1 and TRBJ2-1, with D tentatively TRBD2 (5 bases). The CDR3 consists of 15 residues. The V end was cut by 6 bases, the J end by 0 bases, with 12 bases between. Germline V gene lookup returns CDR1 MGHRA and CDR2 YSYEKL.

The J gene is TRBJ2-3, the V gene TRBV18; 9 positions match TRBD2. Germline V gene sequence: CDR1 KGHSH, CDR2 LQKENI. The V segment lost 2 bases and the J segment 5 bases; nucleotides outside the gene matches: 8. There are 16 residues in the CDR3. CDR3 sequence: CASSPTAGGVRDTQYF. In DNA, the CDR3 is TGTGCCAGCTCACCAACAGCGGGGGGAGTCAGAGATACGCAGTATTTT.

The chain recombines TRBV5-1 with TRBJ2-5, with 8 bases identical to TRBD2. The CDR3 loop spans 16 amino acids. Trimming cost V 0 bases and J 1 base; bases outside gene matches: 5. CDR1 and CDR2 from the germline V gene are SGHRS and YFSETQ. CDR3 region: CASSLGAGGRQETQYF. Here the CDR3 DNA reads TGCGCCAGCAGCTTGGGGGCGGGGGGTCGCCAAGAGACCCAGTACTTC.

This clone was recorded a few times. The rearrangement joins TRBV4-3 to TRBJ2-1; D ambiguous. V was cut by 0 bases and J by 0 bases, with 12 bases left in between. Per the germline V gene, CDR1 is LGHNA and CDR2 is YSLEER. CDR3 length: 17 amino acids. The CDR3 region has the DNA TGCGCCAGCAGCCAAGACAATCCCGTCAGCTCCTACAATGAGCAGTTCTTC. This gives the protein CASSQDNPVSSYNEQFF.

The chain couples TRBV27 to TRBJ1-4, with a tentative D call TRBD1 (5 bases). V shed 6 bases and J shed 4 bases, with 6 bases lying between them. CDR3 size: 12 residues. Per the germline V gene, CDR1 is MNHEY and CDR2 is SMNVEV (reference sequence). CDR3 amino acids: CASRDNNEKLFF. CDR3 sequence (DNA): TGTGCCAGCAGGGACAATAATGAAAAACTGTTTTTT.

The chain couples TRBV7-2 to TRBJ2-7; 16 positions match TRBD2. V was pared by 5 bases and J by 6 bases, with 10 bases of the junction left unmatched. This CDR3 region has 17 residues. Germline CDR1 SGHTA, CDR2 FQGNSA. The chain's CDR3 is CASSPHTGTSGRVEQYF. The CDR3 region has the DNA TGTGCCAGCAGCCCACACACCGGGACTAGCGGGAGGGTCGAGCAGTACTTC.